This entry lists 7 T cell receptor beta chains sequenced from one sample in a study of identical twins. From the 5' RACE reads, TCRdb called clonotypes with MiXCR, one entry per CDR3 protein. The sample includes about 550,000 distinct CDR3 sequences, about 22% seen only once; the top ten take around 0.48%. In addition, the sample was reused for a study of yellow fever vaccine responses in identical twins.

What was sequenced was CD4+ T cells sorted from blood. Receptors were obtained from a young woman in good health.

The sample holds many counts of this clonotype. The rearrangement joins TRBV10-3 to TRBJ2-1; TRBD2 matches at 14 bases. This CDR3 is 18 amino acids long. Trimming at V came to 6 bases and at J to 2 bases, leaving 9 bases not matched to a gene. Per germline, CDR1 ENHRY and CDR2 SYGVKD. The CDR3: CAISPGTSGRVTYNEQFF. Written as DNA, the CDR3 is TGTGCCATCAGCCCCGGGACTAGCGGGAGAGTAACCTACAATGAGCAGTTCTTC.

The chain joins TRBV18 to TRBJ1-1; maybe TRBD1 (5 bases). The CDR3 covers 12 residues. The V end lost 5 bases, the J end lost 6 bases, and 10 bases lay between the germline ends. Germline V gives CDR1 KGHSH, CDR2 LQKENI. The DNA of the CDR3 is TGTGCCAGCTCAGGCAGGGAGGCTGAAGCTTTCTTT. Translation: CASSGREAEAFF.

This clonotype was counted between two and nine times. V is TRBV20-1 and J is TRBJ1-1; D is ambiguous. The CDR3 is 12 residues long. Trimming took off 3 bases at V and 7 bases at J, with 12 bases between the two ends. From germline, CDR1 is DFQATT and CDR2 SNEGSKA (reference sequence). CDR3 DNA sequence: TGCAGTGCTAGCCCTGGGCAGGATGAAGCTTTCTTT. It is translated as CSASPGQDEAFF.

This clonotype was recorded a few times. The chain carries TRBV7-2 and TRBJ2-7; D is ambiguous. Germline V gene data show CDR1 as SGHTA and CDR2 as FQGNSA. Trimming shortened V by 5 bases and J by 5 bases, and 13 bases separated the two germline ends. This CDR3 contains 13 residues. CDR3 region: CASSPATQHEQYF. The CDR3, as DNA: TGTGCCAGCAGCCCCGCTACTCAGCACGAGCAGTACTTC.

This clonotype was counted a few times. The chain is built from TRBV5-8 and TRBJ1-2; D ambiguous. V lost 2 bases and J 13 bases, leaving 12 bases between the germline ends. CDR3 length: 11 residues. CDR1 and CDR2 from the germline V gene are SGHTS and YDEGEE. The chain's CDR3 is CASSLRVRSTF. The DNA for the CDR3 is TGTGCCAGCAGCTTACGGGTCAGGTCCACCTTC.

This sequence joins TRBV5-1 and TRBJ2-5; weak D call: TRBD2 (6 bases). V lost 4 bases to trimming and J lost 5 bases, with 18 bases between them. The CDR3 runs 15 residues. CDR1 is SGHRS, CDR2 YFSETQ, per germline. The CDR3 coding sequence is TGCGCCAGCAGCCACCGGGCCGGGGGTGAGGAGACCCAGTACTTC. It codes for CASSHRAGGEETQYF.

The chain carries TRBV7-8 and TRBJ2-7, with 14 bases matching TRBD2. The CDR3 has 17 amino acids. The V segment lost 2 bases and the J segment 3 bases; nucleotides outside the gene matches: 6. CDR1 SGHVS and CDR2 FQNEAQ come from the germline V gene. This CDR3 reads CASSLLGLAGEYYEQYF. CDR3 sequence (DNA): TGTGCCAGCAGCTTACTGGGACTAGCGGGAGAATACTACGAGCAGTACTTC.